This T cell receptor beta chain was sequenced for a study of shared clonotypes between healthy human individuals. Findings and caveats of the study: Though the depth was large, rarefaction showed that sorted-subset sequencing was incomplete. Among the subsets, naive ones generally showed larger estimated richness than memory ones.

Assay execution proceeded at the deep level. As originally analysed: Junction-only immunoSEQ sequences carried no quality scores, so filtering differed. Repertoires were generated with immunoSEQ multiplex PCR, while TCRdb's copy carries only in-frame clones and drops some. V, J and clone size derive from that table, while D and trimming were established from the DNA sequence. The sample yields around 1.5 million clones, 95% to 99% seen once. Points on this clone: Its antigen remains unknown.

Sequenced input: naive CD4+ T cells sorted from blood. Subset denoted: CD45RA+ positively selected. This receptor was identified in a man in his thirties or forties in good health.

CDR3 residues: CASSFSPEVSYEQYF. The CDR3 bases are TGTGCCAGCAGTTTTAGCCCCGAGGTCTCCTACGAGCAGTACTTC. V is TRBV27 and J is TRBJ2-7; D unresolved. The germline CDR1 and CDR2 sequences are MNHEY and SMNVEV (reference sequence). This CDR3 region has 15 residues. V gave up 3 bases and J gave up 0 bases, with 12 bases separating them.